A selection of T cell receptor beta chains follows, all from one sample in a study of CD8 T cells in ankylosing spondylitis. TCRdb called the 5' RACE reads again in MiXCR, with one record for every CDR3 protein. Of 470,000 or so distinct CDR3 sequences listed, 25% to 30% were seen once; the top ten hold about 0.9%. Sequencing was done on a sample of blood, either unsorted or a sorted T cell fraction (not recorded which). The receptors shown here come from a male donor with ankylosing spondylitis. Each CDR3 is given with its conserved first and last residue. The D gene is left open where the match is weak. Part of the rows lack a size; the others show once, few, many or a class for expanded clones.

>TRBD2|TRBJ2-1|few|TRBV3-1
CASSFTGTSYNEQFF
TGTGCCAGCAGCTTCACCGGGACTAGCTACAATGAGCAGTTCTTC
>TRBD2|TRBJ2-3|.|TRBV29-1
CSVVPGLATDTQYF
TGCAGCGTTGTTCCCGGACTAGCGACAGATACGCAGTATTTT
>TRBD2|TRBJ2-3|.|TRBV3-1
CASSQTLAGGGTDTQYF
TGTGCCAGCAGCCAAACCCTAGCGGGAGGAGGTACAGATACGCAGTATTTT
>.|TRBJ2-7|few|TRBV20-1
CSAGGPTYEQYF
TGCAGTGCTGGGGGACCAACCTACGAGCAGTACTTC
>.|TRBJ2-3|few|TRBV7-2
CASSFPPFTDTQYF
TGTGCCAGCAGCTTCCCCCCGTTCACAGATACGCAGTATTTT
>.|TRBJ2-1|.|TRBV3-1
CASSQGLGEQFF
TGTGCCAGCAGCCAAGGACTCGGTGAGCAGTTCTTC
>.|TRBJ1-1|.|TRBV20-1
CSPLKDEAFF
TGCAGTCCTTTAAAGGACGAAGCTTTCTTT
>TRBD2|TRBJ2-1|few|TRBV4-1
CASSQRLAETYNEPYNEQFF
TGCGCCAGCAGCCAAAGACTAGCGGAAACCTACAACGAACCCTACAATGAGCAGTTCTTC
>TRBD2|TRBJ2-1|few|TRBV5-1
CASSLVPWTSGNEQFF
TGCGCCAGCAGCTTGGTTCCCTGGACTAGCGGAAATGAGCAGTTCTTC
>.|TRBJ2-2|few|TRBV6-1
CASKTPGNTGELFF
TGTGCCAGCAAAACGCCGGGGAACACCGGGGAGCTGTTTTTT
>.|TRBJ1-2|.|TRBV20-1
CSASWERGYTF
TGCAGTGCTAGTTGGGAGCGAGGCTACACCTTC
>TRBD2|TRBJ2-1|once|TRBV19
CASALAGLGEQFF
TGTGCCAGTGCACTAGCGGGACTAGGTGAGCAGTTCTTC
>.|TRBJ2-3|.|TRBV5-1
CASSPTPNTDTQYF
TGCGCCAGCAGCCCGACACCCAATACAGATACGCAGTATTTT
>TRBD2|TRBJ2-7|many|TRBV12-3/TRBV12-4
CASSLVRTSVYEQYF
TGTGCCAGCAGTTTAGTCAGGACTAGTGTCTACGAGCAGTACTTC
>TRBD2|TRBJ2-1|.|TRBV5-1
CASSFDLAGEYNEQFF
TGCGCCAGCAGCTTTGACCTAGCGGGAGAATACAATGAGCAGTTCTTC
>.|TRBJ2-5|.|TRBV5-1
CASSPREMETQYF
TGCGCCAGCAGCCCCCGGGAAATGGAGACCCAGTACTTC
>.|TRBJ2-3|.|TRBV20-1
CSARVPGRRVTDTQYF
TGCAGTGCCAGGGTACCCGGTCGGAGGGTCACAGATACGCAGTATTTT
>.|TRBJ1-3|few|TRBV5-1
CASCQQGLGNTIYF
TGCGCCAGCTGCCAACAGGGCCTCGGAAACACCATATATTTT
>TRBD1|TRBJ2-1|.|TRBV10-3
CAISGSGTGGFYNEQFF
TGTGCCATCAGTGGATCCGGGACAGGGGGCTTCTACAATGAGCAGTTCTTC
>.|TRBJ2-2|few|TRBV4-2
CASSQASWERYTGELFF
TGTGCCAGCAGCCAAGCATCGTGGGAGAGGTACACCGGGGAGCTGTTTTTT
>.|TRBJ1-1|.|TRBV20-1
CSALQGWGPEAFF
TGCAGTGCCCTACAGGGTTGGGGCCCTGAAGCTTTCTTT
>TRBD1|TRBJ2-5|.|TRBV29-1
CSVERTGGRIETQYF
TGCAGCGTTGAAAGGACAGGGGGCCGGATCGAGACCCAGTACTTC
>.|TRBJ1-2|.|TRBV5-6
CASTLASGGGYTF
TGTGCCAGCACCTTGGCATCCGGAGGTGGCTACACCTTC
>TRBD1|TRBJ1-5|.|TRBV20-1
CSARANRGGNQPQHF
TGCAGTGCTAGAGCGAACAGGGGTGGGAATCAGCCCCAGCATTTT
>TRBD1|TRBJ2-2|.|TRBV5-1
CASSLNQGADTGELFF
TGCGCCAGCAGCTTGAATCAGGGGGCGGACACCGGGGAGCTGTTTTTT
>TRBD1|TRBJ1-2|.|TRBV5-1
CASSLDTGAGGYTF
TGCGCCAGCAGCTTGGATACAGGGGCGGGTGGCTACACCTTC
>TRBD1|TRBJ1-6|few|TRBV20-1
CSAKGDRGNSPLHF
TGCAGTGCTAAGGGAGACAGGGGGAATTCACCCCTCCACTTT
>TRBD2|TRBJ2-3|.|TRBV29-1
CSVVRASGSTDTQYF
TGCAGCGTTGTCCGGGCTAGCGGGAGCACAGATACGCAGTATTTT
>.|TRBJ2-1|.|TRBV20-1
CSAPFLVLSGEQFF
TGCAGTGCCCCCTTCCTAGTACTTTCGGGTGAGCAGTTCTTC
>TRBD2|TRBJ2-1|few|TRBV20-1
CSAGDKSGRNEQFF
TGCAGTGCTGGAGATAAAAGCGGGAGAAATGAGCAGTTCTTC
>TRBD2|TRBJ2-4|many|TRBV5-6
CASSPLLAGGDIQYF
TGTGCCAGCAGCCCTTTACTAGCGGGAGGAGACATTCAGTACTTC
>.|TRBJ2-1|.|TRBV10-3
CASLRDSSYNEQFF
TGTGCCTCCCTAAGAGACAGTTCCTACAATGAGCAGTTCTTC
>TRBD2|TRBJ2-1|few|TRBV29-1
CSASGKNYNEQFF
TGCAGCGCTAGCGGGAAAAACTACAATGAGCAGTTCTTC
>TRBD1|TRBJ2-3|.|TRBV29-1
CSVEPPGQATDTQYF
TGCAGCGTTGAACCCCCGGGACAGGCCACAGATACGCAGTATTTT
>.|TRBJ2-5|few|TRBV24-1
CATSDSGTLWETQYF
TGTGCCACCAGTGATTCCGGGACCCTATGGGAGACCCAGTACTTC
>TRBD2|TRBJ2-2|.|TRBV5-1
CASSVATGTSGANTGELFF
TGCGCCAGCAGCGTGGCTACCGGGACTAGCGGAGCGAACACCGGGGAGCTGTTTTTT
>.|TRBJ1-1|many|TRBV5-1
CASSLAAVSEAFF
TGCGCCAGCAGCTTGGCGGCAGTCTCTGAAGCTTTCTTT
>TRBD1|TRBJ1-1|.|TRBV3-1
CASRHDTGGTEAFF
TGTGCCAGCAGACATGATACAGGGGGCACTGAAGCTTTCTTT
>.|TRBJ2-7|.|TRBV20-1
CSADTRAYEQYF
TGCAGTGCCGATACTAGGGCCTACGAGCAGTACTTC